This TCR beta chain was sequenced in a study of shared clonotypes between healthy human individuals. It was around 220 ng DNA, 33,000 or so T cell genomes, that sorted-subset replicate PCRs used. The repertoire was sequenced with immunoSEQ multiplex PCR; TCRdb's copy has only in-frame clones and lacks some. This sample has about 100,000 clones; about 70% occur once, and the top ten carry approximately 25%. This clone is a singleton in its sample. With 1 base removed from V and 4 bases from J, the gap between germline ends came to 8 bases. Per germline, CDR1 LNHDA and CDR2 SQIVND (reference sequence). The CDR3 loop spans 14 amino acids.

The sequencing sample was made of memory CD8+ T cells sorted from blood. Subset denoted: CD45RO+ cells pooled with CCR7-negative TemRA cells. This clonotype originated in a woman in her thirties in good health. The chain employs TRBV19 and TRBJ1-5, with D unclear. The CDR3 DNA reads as TGTGCCAGTAGTATAGTTTCGGCTAATCAGCCCCAGCATTTT. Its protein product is CASSIVSANQPQHF.